This is a list of T cell receptor beta chains from one sample in a study of CD8 T cells in ankylosing spondylitis. TCRdb reprocessed the 5' RACE reads with MiXCR, giving one entry per CDR3 protein. The top ten hold approximately 1.1% of the sample, which has some 340,000 distinct CDR3 sequences, 14% to 15% seen once. The material sequenced was blood, either unsorted or a sorted T cell fraction (not recorded which). These receptors were taken from a male donor with ankylosing spondylitis or in good health (not recorded which). CDR3s include the opening cysteine and the closing phenylalanine or tryptophan. A D gene is named only where the DNA matches it firmly. Clone size is shown for a subset of rows, as once, few, many or a class of expanded clone.

J gene,V gene,D gene,clone size,CDR3 DNA,CDR3 protein
TRBJ1-2,TRBV6-6,NA,NA,TGTGCCAGCAGACGGGGCCCCTATGGCTACACCTTC,CASRRGPYGYTF
TRBJ2-2,TRBV7-5,NA,few,NA,CISVSEIRQPNTGELFF
TRBJ2-7,TRBV3-1,NA,many,TGTGCCAGCAGCCAGAGGGCCCCAAACTCCTACGAGCAGTACTTC,CASSQRAPNSYEQYF
TRBJ2-3,TRBV7-2,NA,NA,TGTGCCAGCAGCGCCAAGTTCACCAGCACAGATACGCAGTATTTT,CASSAKFTSTDTQYF
TRBJ2-7,TRBV10-3,NA,NA,TGTGCCATCAGTGAGTCGTTTAGTGGGCGAGGGGAGCAGTACTTC,CAISESFSGRGEQYF
TRBJ2-7,TRBV12-3/TRBV12-4,TRBD2,few,TGTGCCAGCAGCCGCGGACTAGCGGACTACGAGCAGTACTTC,CASSRGLADYEQYF
TRBJ2-3,TRBV10-3,TRBD2,few,TGTGCCATCAGTGGGGAGGGGCCAGATACGCAGTATTTT,CAISGEGPDTQYF
TRBJ2-5,TRBV12-3/TRBV12-4,TRBD1,few,TGTGCCAGCAGCTGGGGACAGCAAGAGACCCAGTACTTC,CASSWGQQETQYF
TRBJ2-3,TRBV20-1,NA,few,TGCAGTGCTTCCCCCACGCAGTATTTT,CSASPTQYF
TRBJ2-5,TRBV5-6,TRBD2,few,TGTGCCAGCAGCCCACTAGCGGGGGACGAGACCCAGTACTTC,CASSPLAGDETQYF
TRBJ2-7,TRBV6-1,NA,NA,TGTGCCAGCAGTGAATTCTACGAGCAGTACTTC,CASSEFYEQYF
TRBJ1-1,TRBV7-8,TRBD1,few,TGTGCCAGCAGCAAAGGGACAGGGCCAGCAGCTTTCTTT,CASSKGTGPAAFF
TRBJ2-5,TRBV18,NA,NA,TGTGCCAGCTCACACGGACAAACAGGGGAGACCCAGTACTTC,CASSHGQTGETQYF
TRBJ2-7,TRBV7-9,NA,NA,TGTGCCAGCAGCCCGGACGTTACCTCTGCCTACGAGCAGTACTTC,CASSPDVTSAYEQYF
TRBJ1-1,TRBV27,NA,NA,TGTGCCGCAAGGCGGGGCACTGAAGCTTTCTTT,CAARRGTEAFF
TRBJ1-5,TRBV27,TRBD1,few,TGTGCCAGCAGTTCGCCCGGGGACAGGGAGGTTACCCAGCATTTT,CASSSPGDREVTQHF
TRBJ2-5,TRBV5-1,NA,NA,TGCGCCAGCAGCTTGAGCCCCCTAACAGGAGGAGAGACCCAGTACTTC,CASSLSPLTGGETQYF
TRBJ2-3,TRBV15,TRBD2,few,TGTGCCACCAGCGCTGGGACTAGCGGGGCAGATACGCAGTATTTT,CATSAGTSGADTQYF
TRBJ2-2,TRBV12-5,NA,NA,TGTGCTAGTGGTTCTTCCGGGCGGGTCACCGGGGAGCTGTTTTTT,CASGSSGRVTGELFF
TRBJ2-1,TRBV5-1,TRBD2,many,TGCGCCAGCAGCTCTGGACTAGCGGGGTACAATGAGCAGTTCTTC,CASSSGLAGYNEQFF
TRBJ1-2,TRBV25-1,NA,NA,TGTGCCAGCAGTGAATGGTATCGGCCAGGCCATGGCTACACCTTC,CASSEWYRPGHGYTF
TRBJ2-1,TRBV5-1,NA,many,TGCGCCAGCAGCCTCGTCTCGTACAATGAGCAGTTCTTC,CASSLVSYNEQFF
TRBJ2-7,TRBV5-6,TRBD2,NA,TGTGCCAGCAGCTTGGTAGGTAGCGGGAGGCCCGACTCCTACGAGCAGTACTTC,CASSLVGSGRPDSYEQYF
TRBJ1-6,TRBV18,TRBD1,NA,TGTGCCAGCTCCCGCGGAGGGGGCCCAAGCTCCTATAATTCACCCCTCCACTTT,CASSRGGGPSSYNSPLHF
TRBJ2-2,TRBV12-3/TRBV12-4,NA,few,TGTGCCAGCAGGGCCCTCCTTCACGCAGGGGAGCTGTTTTTT,CASRALLHAGELFF
TRBJ2-1,TRBV14,TRBD2,few,TGTGCCAGCAGCCAACTACTAGCGGGCAACTACAATGAGCAGTTCTTC,CASSQLLAGNYNEQFF
TRBJ2-3,TRBV6-7,NA,NA,TGTGCCAGCAGTTACCCTCAAAAGTGTACGCAGTATTTT,CASSYPQKCTQYF
TRBJ2-2,TRBV12-3/TRBV12-4,NA,many,TGTGCCAGCAGCTTTCAGGGGGGCACCGGGGAGCTGTTTTTT,CASSFQGGTGELFF
TRBJ2-7,TRBV12-3/TRBV12-4,NA,few,TGTGCCAGCAGTTCAGAATCATACGAGCAGTACTTC,CASSSESYEQYF
TRBJ1-4,TRBV12-3/TRBV12-4,NA,many,TGTGCCAGCAGTCTTCAGGGAGGGCGGGAAAAACTGTTTTTT,CASSLQGGREKLFF
TRBJ2-1,TRBV28,NA,few,TGTGCCAGCAGTCAGATAAGGGTCGGCGAGCAGTTCTTC,CASSQIRVGEQFF
TRBJ2-2,TRBV30,TRBD2,NA,TGTGCCTGGAGTGTAAACAGCGGGATCACCGGGGAGCTGTTTTTT,CAWSVNSGITGELFF
TRBJ1-6,TRBV21-1,NA,few,TGTGCCAGCAGCCCTCCCGACAGGGATTCACCCCTCCACTTT,CASSPPDRDSPLHF
TRBJ2-3,TRBV5-5,TRBD1,NA,TGTGCCAGCGGACAATCTGGACAGGGAACACCTAGCACAGATACGCAGTATTTT,CASGQSGQGTPSTDTQYF
TRBJ2-3,TRBV20-1,NA,few,TGCAGTGCTCGACGGTCGGAAGATACGCAGTATTTT,CSARRSEDTQYF
TRBJ2-7,TRBV7-2,NA,NA,TGTGCCAGCAGCCGCCCAGGTGGCTACGAGCAGTACTTC,CASSRPGGYEQYF
TRBJ2-1,TRBV11-2,NA,NA,TGTGCCAGCAGCCCTCCTGGAGGGGGGGCGGTAAATGAGCAGTTCTTC,CASSPPGGGAVNEQFF
TRBJ1-2,TRBV9,TRBD1,few,TGTGCCAGCAGCGTAGCGGGACAGGAGGGGTATGGCTACACCTTC,CASSVAGQEGYGYTF
TRBJ2-2,TRBV9,TRBD2,NA,TGTGCCAGCAGCGTAGCTAGCGGGTCCGGGGAGCTGTTTTTT,CASSVASGSGELFF
TRBJ1-3,TRBV3-1,NA,few,TGTGCCAGCAGCCCCTCCGGAGACACCATATATTTT,CASSPSGDTIYF
TRBJ2-1,TRBV10-3,TRBD1,many,TGTGCCATCAGTAGAACCGGGACAGGAGGCTACAATGAGCAGTTCTTC,CAISRTGTGGYNEQFF